The 25 T cell receptor beta chains reported below all come from one sample, sequenced in a study of CD8 T cells in Susac syndrome. An amount of RNA that ranged from roughly 0.5 to 1 ug was reverse transcribed with random hexamers. MiXCR, run by TCRdb on the immunoSEQ multiplex PCR reads, gives a single entry per CDR3 protein. The top ten clones hold approximately 0.24% of a sample with around 130,000 distinct CDR3 sequences, approximately 90% of them seen once. Source material: CD8+ T cells from PBMCs. The receptor set was obtained from a human donor with multiple sclerosis.

V is TRBV4-1 and J is TRBJ1-2; TRBD1 matches 9 bases. V lost 1 base and J lost 4; bases outside the gene matches: 7. Germline V lookup: CDR1 MGHRA, CDR2 YSYEKL. This CDR3 has 16 amino acids. CDR3 DNA sequence: TGCGCCAGCAGCCAAGTCGGGGGACAGGGCTTCTATGGCTACACCTTC. Its protein is CASSQVGGQGFYGYTF.

This rearrangement joins TRBV2 to TRBJ1-1, with no clear D. V shed 7 bases and J shed 1 base, with 7 bases lying between them. The CDR3 sequence is 12 residues long. The germline gives CDR1 SNHLY, CDR2 FYNNEI. The CDR3 region is CASTDGNTEAFF. CDR3 nucleotides: TGTGCCAGCACAGACGGGAACACTGAAGCTTTCTTT.

The chain joins TRBV6-1 to TRBJ2-7; 8 bases are a match to TRBD1. CDR1 and CDR2 from the germline V gene are MNHNS and SASEGT. Trimming cost V 4 bases and J 0 bases; bases outside gene matches: 2. The CDR3 is made up of 14 amino acids. The CDR3 nucleotides read TGTGCCAGCAGTGGCAGGGGGCTCTCCTACGAGCAGTACTTC. Translation gives CASSGRGLSYEQYF.

The chain joins TRBV6-6 to TRBJ1-2, with D hard to call. This CDR3 is 15 amino acids long. In germline, CDR1 is MNHNY, CDR2 SVGAGI (reference sequence). The V gene lost 6 bases and the J gene lost 0 bases, with 14 bases spanning the gap. The CDR3 DNA is TGTGCCAGCAGCGTCGAGTGGGAGGCTAACTATGGCTACACCTTC. Encoded protein: CASSVEWEANYGYTF.

J is TRBJ1-1 and V is TRBV3-1; D gene ambiguous. V gave up 0 bases and J gave up 8 bases, with 13 bases separating them. The germline V gene has CDR1 LGHDT and CDR2 YNNKEL (reference sequence). The CDR3 totals 14 residues. CDR3 region: CASSQEGWGEEAFF. The CDR3 DNA follows: TGTGCCAGCAGCCAAGAAGGCTGGGGAGAAGAAGCTTTCTTT.

The V and J genes are TRBV25-1 and TRBJ1-2; TRBD1 agrees at 8 bases. The length of the CDR3 is 14 residues. The V gene end was trimmed by 8 bases and the J gene end by 4 bases; junction bases not matched to a gene: 9. The germline CDR1 and CDR2 sequences are MGHDK and SYGVNS. The CDR3 here is CASSPGGSGYGYTF. The DNA of the CDR3 is TGTGCCAGCTCTCCAGGGGGCTCGGGCTATGGCTACACCTTC.

This clonotype was seen just once. V usage is TRBV4-3 and J usage is TRBJ2-2, with 9 bases matching TRBD1. CDR1 is LGHNA and CDR2 is YSLEER in the germline V gene. This CDR3 spans 17 amino acids. The V gene end was trimmed by 1 base and the J gene end by 5 bases; junction bases not matched to a gene: 8. CDR3 in amino acids: CASSQGQADRGTGELFF. The CDR3 DNA sequence: TGCGCCAGCAGCCAAGGTCAGGCGGACAGGGGAACCGGGGAGCTGTTTTTT.

V gene TRBV29-1 combines with J gene TRBJ2-7; 9 positions agree with TRBD1. Germline lookup yields CDR1 SQVTM and CDR2 ANQGSEA. The CDR3 spans 14 residues. J gave up 4 bases and V 2 bases, and 6 bases lay outside the gene matches. CDR3 sequence (DNA): TGCAGCGTTGAACTGGGGACAGGGATTTACGAGCAGTACTTC. Its translation is CSVELGTGIYEQYF.

This chain links TRBV5-4 with TRBJ2-1; 8 nucleotides match TRBD2. V lost 0 bases and J lost 2; bases outside the gene matches: 10. The germline gives CDR1 SGHNT, CDR2 YYREEE (reference sequence). CDR3 size: 18 residues. The CDR3 sequence: CASSLELRLALTYNEQFF. CDR3 DNA: TGTGCCAGCAGCTTGGAGCTCAGACTAGCGCTCACCTACAATGAGCAGTTCTTC.

The chain employs TRBV4-1 and TRBJ2-4; 8 positions match TRBD1. This CDR3 contains 16 residues. The germline gives CDR1 MGHRA, CDR2 YSYEKL. The junction had 4 bases not matched to a gene; V was cut back by 0 bases and J by 3 bases. The DNA of the CDR3 is TGCGCCAGCAGCCAAGATCAGACAGGGGACAAAAACATTCAGTACTTC. Translation gives CASSQDQTGDKNIQYF.

This clonotype occurred once. This chain joins TRBV24-1 and TRBJ2-1; 10 bases match TRBD1. This CDR3 spans 12 amino acids. Germline loops: CDR1 KGHDR, CDR2 SFDVKD. V was clipped by 9 bases and J by 9 bases; unmatched bases: 4. For the CDR3, the DNA is TGTGCCACCGGGACAGGGGTGGGTGAGCAGTTCTTC. Encoded protein: CATGTGVGEQFF.

This clonotype was detected only once. This chain joins TRBV9 and TRBJ2-5, with TRBD1 matching 8 bases. The CDR3 has 14 amino acids. V dropped 6 bases and J dropped 5; count of bases not matched to a gene: 9. CDR1 and CDR2 from the germline V gene are SGDLS and YYNGEE. The CDR3 nucleotides are TGTGCCAGCACAAGGACAGGGTGGACGGAGACCCAGTACTTC. Its translation is CASTRTGWTETQYF.

The rearrangement uses TRBV11-2 and TRBJ2-7; 7 bases line up with TRBD2. This CDR3 is 18 amino acids long. Germline CDR1 SGHAT, CDR2 FQNNGV. Germline trimming cut 1 base from V and 5 bases from J; bases unmatched to any gene: 17. The DNA for the CDR3 is TGTGCCAGCAGCTTAGGGATTTTTGTCGGCGGGGAGGGGAACGAGCAGTACTTC. Amino acid sequence: CASSLGIFVGGEGNEQYF.

This clonotype came up once. This chain uses TRBV4-1 with TRBJ1-5; TRBD1 might be the D (6 bases). Trimming took 3 bases from V and 1 from J, leaving 10 bases between them. Germline CDR1 is MGHRA and CDR2 is YSYEKL. The CDR3 is 15 amino acids. CDR3 nucleotide sequence: TGCGCCAGCAGCCACGGACAGAAGAGCAATCAGCCCCAGCATTTT. Translated: CASSHGQKSNQPQHF.

The chain has TRBV5-1 and TRBJ2-7; D perhaps matches TRBD2 (6 bases). Trimming took off 2 bases at V and 2 bases at J, with 11 bases between the two ends. From germline, CDR1 is SGHRS and CDR2 YFSETQ. CDR3 length equals 14 residues. CDR3 loop: CASSLGGAPYEQYF. The CDR3 nucleotides are TGCGCCAGCAGCTTAGGAGGGGCCCCCTACGAGCAGTACTTC. Filled out from reference TRBV5-1 and TRBJ2-7, the complete variable domain reads KAGVTQTPRYLIKTRGQQVTLSCSPISGHRSVSWYQQTPGQGLQFLFEYFSETQRNKGNFPGRFSGRQFSNSRSEMNVSTLELGDSALYLCASSLGGAPYEQYFGPGTRLTVT.

The genes are TRBV6-5 and TRBJ1-2, with TRBD1 identical over 9 bases. Germline trimming cut 4 bases from V and 3 bases from J; bases unmatched to any gene: 3. CDR3 length: 14 amino acids. Per germline, CDR1 MNHEY and CDR2 SVGAGI. The CDR3 bases are TGTGCCAGCAGTTTACAGGGGGCTCACTATGGCTACACCTTC. Protein product: CASSLQGAHYGYTF.

The V call is TRBV29-1, the J call TRBJ2-5; possibly TRBD1 for D (6 bases). Trimming cost V 5 bases and J 4 bases, with 17 bases left between them. This CDR3 has 14 residues. CDR1 and CDR2 (germline): SQVTM, ANQGSEA. Written as DNA, the CDR3 is TGCAGCGTTCAACCTTTGGACAGCCTAGAGACCCAGTACTTC. It yields the protein CSVQPLDSLETQYF.

The chain joins TRBV27 to TRBJ2-1, with 10 positions matching TRBD2. The J segment lost 9 bases and the V segment lost 3 bases, leaving 5 bases of the junction unmatched. In germline, CDR1 is MNHEY, CDR2 SMNVEV (reference sequence). The CDR3 is 14 residues long. The CDR3 spells CASSLSGRAPEQFF. The CDR3 nucleotides are TGTGCCAGCAGTTTGAGCGGGAGGGCCCCTGAGCAGTTCTTC.

V usage is TRBV7-3 and J usage is TRBJ2-7; 9 bases align to TRBD2. This CDR3 is 19 amino acids long. Trimming cost V 3 bases and J 0 bases; bases outside gene matches: 15. The V gene's germline CDR1 is SGHTA and CDR2 FQGTGA. CDR3 region: CASSLRGAGGPTSSYEQYF. CDR3 nucleotide sequence: TGTGCCAGCAGCTTGCGGGGCGCGGGAGGGCCGACTAGCTCCTACGAGCAGTACTTC.

The chain carries TRBV15 and TRBJ1-4; D is possibly TRBD1 (6 bases). The CDR3 totals 15 residues. Looked up from germline, CDR1 is LNHNV and CDR2 is YYDKDF (reference sequence). V was shortened by 1 base and J by 5 bases, with 11 bases between the two germline ends. As DNA, the CDR3 is TGTGCCACCAGCAGAGCCCTGGACAGCAATGAAAAACTGTTTTTT. Translated, it gives CATSRALDSNEKLFF.

The chain links TRBV29-1 to TRBJ1-1; D might be TRBD1 (6 bases). CDR1 SQVTM and CDR2 ANQGSEA come from the germline V gene. The CDR3 contains 12 residues. The CDR3 DNA reads TGCAGGGCAGAAGGGGGAGGCACTGAAGCTTTCTTT. It translates to CRAEGGGTEAFF.

This rearrangement joins TRBV7-8 to TRBJ2-6; D not certain. The CDR3 runs to 15 residues. V lost 5 bases, J lost 5 bases, and 13 bases lay in between. The V gene's germline CDR1 is SGHVS and CDR2 FQNEAQ. This CDR3 reads CASSPPDLRANVLTF. CDR3 DNA: TGTGCCAGCAGCCCGCCAGACCTCAGGGCCAACGTCCTGACTTTC.

The chain couples TRBV20-1 to TRBJ2-5, with 7 bases aligning to TRBD2. The CDR3 consists of 12 residues. The trim removed 1 base at V and 7 bases at J, leaving 3 bases unmatched. Germline CDR1 and CDR2: DFQATT and SNEGSKA (reference sequence). CDR3 residues: CSARVPGGTQYF. Here the CDR3 DNA reads TGCAGTGCTAGAGTTCCGGGAGGGACCCAGTACTTC.

The J gene is TRBJ2-3, the V gene TRBV5-4, with a possible D match to TRBD1 (5 bases). This CDR3 comprises 12 residues. V was cut by 10 bases and J by 6 bases, with 15 bases left in between. Germline loops: CDR1 SGHNT, CDR2 YYREEE (reference sequence). CDR3 nucleotides: TGTGCCTTAGGGGCCAGCCTGGATACGCAGTATTTT. Translated: CALGASLDTQYF.

The rearrangement links TRBV19 to TRBJ2-5, with D possibly being TRBD2 (5 bases). CDR1 and CDR2 (germline): LNHDA, SQIVND (reference sequence). V dropped 4 bases and J dropped 1 base, with 13 bases sitting between them. This CDR3 region has 15 residues. CDR3 DNA sequence: TGTGCCAGTAGTAGTGTACCCGAGGGCCAAGAGACCCAGTACTTC. Encoded protein: CASSSVPEGQETQYF.